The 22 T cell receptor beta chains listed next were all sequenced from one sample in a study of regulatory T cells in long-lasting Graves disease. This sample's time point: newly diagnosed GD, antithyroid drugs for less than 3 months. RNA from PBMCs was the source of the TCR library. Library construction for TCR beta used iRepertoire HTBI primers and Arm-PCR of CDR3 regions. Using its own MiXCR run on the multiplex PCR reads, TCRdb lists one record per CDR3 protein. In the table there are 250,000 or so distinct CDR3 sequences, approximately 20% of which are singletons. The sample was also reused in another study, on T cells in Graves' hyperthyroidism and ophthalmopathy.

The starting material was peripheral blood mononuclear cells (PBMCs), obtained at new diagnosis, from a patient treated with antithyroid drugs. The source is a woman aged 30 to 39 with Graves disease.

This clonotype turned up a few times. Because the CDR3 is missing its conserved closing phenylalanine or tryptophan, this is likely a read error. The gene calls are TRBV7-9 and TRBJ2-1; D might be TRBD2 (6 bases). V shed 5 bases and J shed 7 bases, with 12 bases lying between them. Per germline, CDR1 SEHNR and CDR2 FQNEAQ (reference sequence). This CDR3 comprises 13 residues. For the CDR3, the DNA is TGTGCCAGCAGCCCTTACGGGGGAAATGAGCAGTTCCTC. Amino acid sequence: CASSPYGGNEQFL.

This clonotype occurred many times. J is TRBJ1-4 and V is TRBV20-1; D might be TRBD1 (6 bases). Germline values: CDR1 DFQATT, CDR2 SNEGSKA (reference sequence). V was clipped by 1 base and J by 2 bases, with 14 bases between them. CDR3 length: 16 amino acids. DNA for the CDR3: TGCAGTGCTAGAGCCCTTAACAGGGACACTAATGAAAAACTGTTTTTT. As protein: CSARALNRDTNEKLFF.

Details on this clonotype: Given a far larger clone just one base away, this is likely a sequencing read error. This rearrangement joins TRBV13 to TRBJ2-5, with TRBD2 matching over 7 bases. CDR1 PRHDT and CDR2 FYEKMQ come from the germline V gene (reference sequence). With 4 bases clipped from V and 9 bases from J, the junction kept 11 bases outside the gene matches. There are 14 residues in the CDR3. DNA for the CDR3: TGTGCCAGCAGCTGGGGACCCCGGGAGGAGGCCCAGTACTTC. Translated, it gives CASSWGPREEAQYF.

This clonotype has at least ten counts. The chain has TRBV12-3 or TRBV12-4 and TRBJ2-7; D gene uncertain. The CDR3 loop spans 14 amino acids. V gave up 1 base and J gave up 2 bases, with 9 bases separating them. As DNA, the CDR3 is TGTGCCAGCAGTTTAGAATACAGTACCTACGAGCAGTACTTC. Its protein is CASSLEYSTYEQYF.

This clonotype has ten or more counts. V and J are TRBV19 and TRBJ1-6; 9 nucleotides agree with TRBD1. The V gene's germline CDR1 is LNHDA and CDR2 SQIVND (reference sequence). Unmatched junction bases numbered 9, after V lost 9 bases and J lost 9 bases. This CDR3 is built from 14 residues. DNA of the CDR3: TGTGCCAGCCAGGCCGGGACAGGGAGTTCACCCCTCCACTTT. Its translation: CASQAGTGSSPLHF.

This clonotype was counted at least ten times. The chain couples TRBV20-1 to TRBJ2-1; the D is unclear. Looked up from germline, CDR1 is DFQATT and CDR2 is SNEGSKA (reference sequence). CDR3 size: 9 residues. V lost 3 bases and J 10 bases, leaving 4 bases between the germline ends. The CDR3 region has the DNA TGCAGTGCTAGTTGGGAGCAGTTCTTC. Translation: CSASWEQFF.

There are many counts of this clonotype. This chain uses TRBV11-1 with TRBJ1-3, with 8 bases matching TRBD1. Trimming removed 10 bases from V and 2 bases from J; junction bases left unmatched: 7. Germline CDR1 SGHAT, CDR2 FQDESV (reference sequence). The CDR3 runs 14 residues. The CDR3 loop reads CATATGDPGNTIYF. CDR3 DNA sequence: TGTGCCACCGCGACAGGGGATCCTGGAAACACCATATATTTT.

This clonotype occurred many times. The DNA for the CDR3 is TGTGCCAGCAGTTACTCGGCAGGGAATAGGAACACTGAAGCTTTCTTT. Its protein is CASSYSAGNRNTEAFF. The chain couples TRBV6-2 or TRBV6-3 to TRBJ1-1; a weak D match, TRBD1 (5 bases). V was trimmed by 0 bases and J by 1 base, leaving 12 bases between them. The length of the CDR3 is 16 residues. Looked up from germline, CDR1 is MNHEY and CDR2 is SVGEGT.

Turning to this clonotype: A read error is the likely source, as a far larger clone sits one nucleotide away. CDR3 protein: CASSPHYNQPRHF. The CDR3 nucleotides read TGTGCCAGCAGTCCCCACTATAATCAGCCCCGGCATTTT. The genes are TRBV19 and TRBJ1-5; D remains unclear. Germline V gene data show CDR1 as LNHDA and CDR2 as SQIVND (reference sequence). The CDR3 runs 13 residues. The full variable domain, in which reference TRBV19 and TRBJ1-5 provide the parts outside the CDR3, is DGGITQSPKYLFRKEGQNVTLSCEQNLNHDAMYWYRQDPGQGLRLIYYSQIVNDFQKGDIAEGYSVSREKKESFPLTVTSAQKNPTAFYLCASSPHYNQPRHFGDGTRLSIL.

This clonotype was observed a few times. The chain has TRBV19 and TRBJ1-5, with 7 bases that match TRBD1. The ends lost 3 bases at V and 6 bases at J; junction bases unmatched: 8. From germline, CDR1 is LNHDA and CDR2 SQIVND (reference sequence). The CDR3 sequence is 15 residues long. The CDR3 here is CASSIERQGGQPQHF. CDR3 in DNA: TGTGCCAGTAGTATCGAACGACAGGGAGGTCAGCCCCAGCATTTT.

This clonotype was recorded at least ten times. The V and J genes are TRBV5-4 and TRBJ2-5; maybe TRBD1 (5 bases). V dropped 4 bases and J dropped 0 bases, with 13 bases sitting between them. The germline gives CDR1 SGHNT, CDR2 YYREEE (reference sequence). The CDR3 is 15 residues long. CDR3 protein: CASSTWTRYQETQYF. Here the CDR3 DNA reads TGTGCCAGCAGCACCTGGACAAGGTACCAAGAGACCCAGTACTTC.

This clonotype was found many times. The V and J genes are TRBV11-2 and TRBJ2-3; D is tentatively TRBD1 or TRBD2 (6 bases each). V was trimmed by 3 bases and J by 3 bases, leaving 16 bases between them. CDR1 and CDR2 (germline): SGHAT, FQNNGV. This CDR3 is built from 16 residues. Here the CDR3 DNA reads TGTGCCAGCAGCTTTGGGGGGCCCCCAGGTACAGATACGCAGTATTTT. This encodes CASSFGGPPGTDTQYF.

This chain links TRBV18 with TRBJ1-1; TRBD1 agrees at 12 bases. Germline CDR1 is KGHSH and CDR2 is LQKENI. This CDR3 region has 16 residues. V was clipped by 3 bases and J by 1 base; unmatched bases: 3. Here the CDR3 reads CASSPGQGAPNTEAFF. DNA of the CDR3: TGTGCCAGCTCACCGGGACAGGGGGCACCGAACACTGAAGCTTTCTTT.

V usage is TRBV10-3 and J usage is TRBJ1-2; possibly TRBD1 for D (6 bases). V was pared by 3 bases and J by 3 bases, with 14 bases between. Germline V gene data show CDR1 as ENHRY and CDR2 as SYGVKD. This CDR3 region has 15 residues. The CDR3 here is CAISEQGIIDYGYTF. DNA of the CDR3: TGTGCCATCAGTGAACAGGGCATTATTGACTATGGCTACACCTTC.

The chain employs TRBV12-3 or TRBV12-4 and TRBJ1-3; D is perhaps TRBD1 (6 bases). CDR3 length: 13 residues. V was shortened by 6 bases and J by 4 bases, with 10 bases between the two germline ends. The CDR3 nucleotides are TGTGCCAGCAGACCGGGGGGCGGAAACACCATATATTTT. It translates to CASRPGGGNTIYF.

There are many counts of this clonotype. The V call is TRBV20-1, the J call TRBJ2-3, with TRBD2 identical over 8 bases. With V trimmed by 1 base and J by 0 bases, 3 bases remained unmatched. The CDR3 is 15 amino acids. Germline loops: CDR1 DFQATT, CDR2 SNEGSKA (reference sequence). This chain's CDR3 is CSARAGGTSTDTQYF. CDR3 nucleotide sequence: TGCAGTGCTAGAGCGGGGGGGACAAGCACAGATACGCAGTATTTT.

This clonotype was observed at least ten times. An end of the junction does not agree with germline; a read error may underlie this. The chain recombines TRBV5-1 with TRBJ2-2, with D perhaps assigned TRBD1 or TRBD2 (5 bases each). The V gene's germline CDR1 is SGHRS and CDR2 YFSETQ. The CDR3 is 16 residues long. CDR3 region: CASSPGTGKNTGELFF. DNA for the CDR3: TGTGCCAGCAGCCCCGGGACGGGGAAGAACACCGGGGAGCTGTTTTTT.

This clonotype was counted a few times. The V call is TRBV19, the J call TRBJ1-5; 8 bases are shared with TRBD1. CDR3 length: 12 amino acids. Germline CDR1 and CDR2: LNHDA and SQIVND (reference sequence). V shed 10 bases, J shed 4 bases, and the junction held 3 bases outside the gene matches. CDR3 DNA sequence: TGTGCCACCAACAGGGGGAATCAGCCCCAGCATTTT. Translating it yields CATNRGNQPQHF.

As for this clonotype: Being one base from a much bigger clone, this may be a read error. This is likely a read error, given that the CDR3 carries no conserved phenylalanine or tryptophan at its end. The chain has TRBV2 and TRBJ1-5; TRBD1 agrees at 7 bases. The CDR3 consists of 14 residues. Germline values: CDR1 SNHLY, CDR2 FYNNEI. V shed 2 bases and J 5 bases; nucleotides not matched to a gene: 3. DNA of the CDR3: TGTGCCAGCAGTGAAAGGGGGCGGGATCAGCCCCAGCATTCT. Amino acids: CASSERGRDQPQHS.

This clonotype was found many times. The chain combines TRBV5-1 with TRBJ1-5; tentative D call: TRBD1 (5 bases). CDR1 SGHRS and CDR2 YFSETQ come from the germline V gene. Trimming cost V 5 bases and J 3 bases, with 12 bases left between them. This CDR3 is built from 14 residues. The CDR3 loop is CASREGPNNQPQHF. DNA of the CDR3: TGCGCCAGCAGGGAGGGACCTAACAATCAGCCCCAGCATTTT.

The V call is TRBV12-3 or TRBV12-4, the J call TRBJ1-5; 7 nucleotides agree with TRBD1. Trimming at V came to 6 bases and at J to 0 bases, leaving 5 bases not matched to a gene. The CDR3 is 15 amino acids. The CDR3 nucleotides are TGTGCCAGCAGGGGGACAGCTAATAGCAATCAGCCCCAGCATTTT. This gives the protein CASRGTANSNQPQHF.

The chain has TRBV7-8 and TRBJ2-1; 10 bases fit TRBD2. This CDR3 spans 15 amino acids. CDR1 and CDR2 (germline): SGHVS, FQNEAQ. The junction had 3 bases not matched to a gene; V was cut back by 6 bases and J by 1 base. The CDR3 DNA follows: TGTGCCAGCAGGAATAGCGGGGGGTCCTACAATGAGCAGTTCTTC. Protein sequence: CASRNSGGSYNEQFF.